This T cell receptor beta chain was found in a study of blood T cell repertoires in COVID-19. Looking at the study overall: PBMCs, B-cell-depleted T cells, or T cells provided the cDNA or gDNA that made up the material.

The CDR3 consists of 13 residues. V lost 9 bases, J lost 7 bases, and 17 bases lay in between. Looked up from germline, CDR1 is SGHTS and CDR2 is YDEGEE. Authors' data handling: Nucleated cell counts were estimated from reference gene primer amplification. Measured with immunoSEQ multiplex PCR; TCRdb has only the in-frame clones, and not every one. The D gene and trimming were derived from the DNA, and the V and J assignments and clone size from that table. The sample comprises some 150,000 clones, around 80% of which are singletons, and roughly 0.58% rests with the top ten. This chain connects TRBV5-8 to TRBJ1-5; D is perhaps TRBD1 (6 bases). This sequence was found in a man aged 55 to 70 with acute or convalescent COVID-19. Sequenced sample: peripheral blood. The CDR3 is CATTGRQNQPQHF. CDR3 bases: TGTGCCACCACAGGGAGACAGAACCAGCCCCAGCATTTT.